The rows below give T cell receptor beta chains drawn from one sample of a study of multiple sclerosis patients with progressive multifocal leukoencephalopathy. Sequencing was performed with immunoSEQ multiplex PCR; in TCRdb, only in-frame clones are kept and a portion is missing. Here the sample spans about 31,000 clones, around 90% being singletons. The source material was PBMCs, sampled from a patient treated with natalizumab. The origin of the receptors is a woman in her 40s with progressive multifocal leukoencephalopathy. The CDR3 runs from the conserved cysteine through the conserved F or W. A D gene is named only where the DNA matches it firmly. Clone sizes are given selectively: once, few, many, or a class where the clone is expanded.

D gene: NA; V gene: TRBV4-2; J gene: TRBJ1-1; clone size: NA; CDR3 protein: CASSLTGSTEAFF; CDR3 DNA: TGTGCCAGCAGTCTTACAGGGTCCACTGAAGCTTTCTTT
D gene: TRBD1; V gene: TRBV15; J gene: TRBJ1-5; clone size: NA; CDR3 protein: CATSKTGTGFQPQHF; CDR3 DNA: TGTGCCACCAGCAAGACCGGGACAGGGTTCCAGCCCCAGCATTTT
D gene: NA; V gene: TRBV7-8; J gene: TRBJ2-3; clone size: once; CDR3 protein: CASSLSDTQYF; CDR3 DNA: TGTGCCAGCAGCTTATCAGATACGCAGTATTTT
D gene: NA; V gene: TRBV21-1; J gene: TRBJ1-4; clone size: NA; CDR3 protein: CAGSKGPGTGRATNEKLFF; CDR3 DNA: TGTGCCGGCAGCAAAGGCCCCGGGACAGGGAGAGCAACTAATGAAAAACTGTTTTTT
D gene: TRBD2; V gene: TRBV11-2; J gene: TRBJ2-3; clone size: once; CDR3 protein: CASSPRTSGSRNTQYF; CDR3 DNA: TGTGCCAGCAGCCCCCGGACTAGCGGGAGCAGGAATACGCAGTATTTT
D gene: NA; V gene: TRBV19; J gene: TRBJ2-1; clone size: few; CDR3 protein: CASSDLTLEQFF; CDR3 DNA: TGTGCCAGTAGTGACCTTACCTTAGAGCAGTTCTTC
D gene: TRBD2; V gene: TRBV7-8; J gene: TRBJ2-1; clone size: few; CDR3 protein: CASSLGIAGGVQFF; CDR3 DNA: TGTGCCAGCAGCTTAGGAATAGCGGGAGGAGTACAGTTCTTC
D gene: NA; V gene: TRBV27; J gene: TRBJ2-2; clone size: NA; CDR3 protein: CASSLWSKPANTGELFF; CDR3 DNA: TGTGCCAGCAGTTTATGGTCCAAGCCGGCGAACACCGGGGAGCTGTTTTTT
D gene: NA; V gene: TRBV7-2; J gene: TRBJ2-1; clone size: NA; CDR3 protein: CASSLAGTAREQFF; CDR3 DNA: TGTGCCAGCAGCTTAGCCGGGACTGCACGAGAGCAGTTCTTC
D gene: TRBD1; V gene: TRBV19; J gene: TRBJ1-5; clone size: NA; CDR3 protein: CASSIGETGTAQHF; CDR3 DNA: TGTGCCAGTAGTATAGGGGAGACAGGGACAGCCCAGCATTTT
D gene: NA; V gene: TRBV7-9; J gene: TRBJ1-1; clone size: NA; CDR3 protein: CASSLPHAFF; CDR3 DNA: TGTGCCAGCAGCTTACCCCATGCTTTCTTT
D gene: TRBD1; V gene: TRBV6-5; J gene: TRBJ2-1; clone size: NA; CDR3 protein: CASRPGTGSWNEQFF; CDR3 DNA: TGTGCCAGCAGACCCGGGACAGGGTCTTGGAATGAGCAGTTCTTC
D gene: NA; V gene: TRBV28; J gene: TRBJ1-3; clone size: NA; CDR3 protein: CASATGNTIYF; CDR3 DNA: TGTGCCAGCGCAACTGGAAACACCATATATTTT
D gene: TRBD2; V gene: TRBV20-1; J gene: TRBJ2-4; clone size: once; CDR3 protein: CSANGRDIQYF; CDR3 DNA: TGCAGTGCTAATGGGAGGGACATTCAGTACTTC
D gene: NA; V gene: TRBV7-2; J gene: TRBJ2-1; clone size: NA; CDR3 protein: CASSLSSSSYNEQFF; CDR3 DNA: TGTGCCAGCAGTTTGTCTAGTAGCTCCTACAATGAGCAGTTCTTC
D gene: NA; V gene: TRBV4-2; J gene: TRBJ1-5; clone size: NA; CDR3 protein: CASSQVTGSNQPQHF; CDR3 DNA: TGTGCCAGCAGCCAAGTTACGGGGAGCAATCAGCCCCAGCATTTT
D gene: TRBD2; V gene: TRBV18; J gene: TRBJ2-7; clone size: NA; CDR3 protein: CASTTGTTAYQQYF; CDR3 DNA: TGTGCCAGCACAACCGGGACTACCGCTTACCAGCAGTACTTC
D gene: TRBD2; V gene: TRBV5-1; J gene: TRBJ2-7; clone size: NA; CDR3 protein: CASSLLSGAPYEQYF; CDR3 DNA: TGCGCCAGCAGCTTGTTGAGCGGGGCTCCTTACGAGCAGTACTTC
D gene: NA; V gene: TRBV7-2; J gene: TRBJ2-5; clone size: NA; CDR3 protein: CASSLELQETQYF; CDR3 DNA: TGTGCCAGCAGCTTAGAACTCCAAGAGACCCAGTACTTC
D gene: TRBD2; V gene: TRBV7-8; J gene: TRBJ2-7; clone size: NA; CDR3 protein: CASSSRGGPYEQYF; CDR3 DNA: TGTGCCAGCAGCTCTCGCGGGGGACCCTACGAGCAGTACTTC
D gene: TRBD1; V gene: TRBV4-3; J gene: TRBJ1-6; clone size: NA; CDR3 protein: CASSLGGQGDSPLHF; CDR3 DNA: TGCGCCAGCAGCCTAGGGGGACAGGGCGATTCACCCCTCCACTTT
D gene: NA; V gene: TRBV7-2; J gene: TRBJ1-1; clone size: once; CDR3 protein: CASTSSPSRGATEAFF; CDR3 DNA: TGTGCCAGCACTTCGAGTCCGAGCCGGGGGGCCACTGAAGCTTTCTTT
D gene: NA; V gene: TRBV11-2; J gene: TRBJ2-7; clone size: once; CDR3 protein: CASSLVLATTYEQYF; CDR3 DNA: TGTGCCAGCAGCTTAGTTCTAGCGACGACGTACGAGCAGTACTTC
D gene: NA; V gene: TRBV7-9; J gene: TRBJ1-4; clone size: NA; CDR3 protein: CASSLRHYNEKLFF; CDR3 DNA: TGTGCCAGCAGCCTTCGACATTACAATGAAAAACTGTTTTTT
D gene: NA; V gene: TRBV7-9; J gene: TRBJ1-6; clone size: NA; CDR3 protein: CASSSDNSPLHF; CDR3 DNA: TGTGCCAGCAGTTCTGATAATTCACCCCTCCACTTT
D gene: NA; V gene: TRBV27; J gene: TRBJ2-1; clone size: NA; CDR3 protein: CASSWGDEQFF; CDR3 DNA: TGTGCCAGCAGTTGGGGAGATGAGCAGTTCTTC
D gene: NA; V gene: TRBV11-3; J gene: TRBJ2-1; clone size: NA; CDR3 protein: CASSFGGLNEQFF; CDR3 DNA: TGTGCCAGCAGCTTCGGGGGCCTCAATGAGCAGTTCTTC
D gene: NA; V gene: TRBV6-6; J gene: TRBJ1-5; clone size: NA; CDR3 protein: CASTNGLPQHF; CDR3 DNA: TGTGCCAGCACTAACGGTCTACCCCAGCATTTT
D gene: NA; V gene: TRBV11-3; J gene: TRBJ2-7; clone size: NA; CDR3 protein: CASSLGLAIEQYF; CDR3 DNA: TGTGCCAGCAGCTTAGGCCTCGCAATAGAGCAGTACTTC
D gene: NA; V gene: TRBV6-6; J gene: TRBJ2-7; clone size: NA; CDR3 protein: CASSSPDYEQYF; CDR3 DNA: TGTGCCAGCAGTTCCCCTGATTACGAGCAGTACTTC
D gene: TRBD2; V gene: TRBV7-2; J gene: TRBJ2-1; clone size: NA; CDR3 protein: CASSPAGGLYNEQFF; CDR3 DNA: TGTGCCAGCAGCCCTGCGGGGGGTCTCTACAATGAGCAGTTCTTC
D gene: TRBD2; V gene: TRBV28; J gene: TRBJ2-2; clone size: NA; CDR3 protein: CASSLSGSWTGELFF; CDR3 DNA: TGTGCCAGCAGCCTTAGCGGGAGTTGGACCGGGGAGCTGTTTTTT
D gene: TRBD2; V gene: TRBV30; J gene: TRBJ2-3; clone size: NA; CDR3 protein: CAQRGGGASTDTQYF; CDR3 DNA: TGTGCCCAGCGGGGCGGGGGAGCTAGCACAGATACGCAGTATTTT
D gene: NA; V gene: TRBV10-3; J gene: TRBJ1-4; clone size: NA; CDR3 protein: CAISESGLEKLFF; CDR3 DNA: TGTGCCATCAGTGAGTCAGGGTTGGAAAAACTGTTTTTT